This T cell receptor (beta chain) derives from a study of T cells after yellow fever vaccination. On the study more broadly: CD3, CD45RA, CCR7 and CD95 defined the sorted EM, EMRA, CM and Tscm memory subsets. Preparation of the low-cell-number fractions used SMART-Seq v4 Ultra Low Input. General observations from the study: CD4 and CD8 compartments shared a small share of clonotypes. Once the booster was given, most primary-vaccination clones reappeared, at 95% to 97% for CD4 and approximately 88% for CD8.

This clonotype occurred many times. TCRdb processed the 5' RACE reads anew with MiXCR; each CDR3 protein has one entry. The sample has around 30,000 distinct CDR3 sequences, about 6.6% seen once. The CDR3 is 14 residues long. The ends were cut back, 4 bases at V and 6 bases at J, with 14 bases in the middle. Germline-derived CDR1 and CDR2 are KGHDR and SFDVKD. The clonotype originates from a man aged 18 to 35 who received the YFV17D yellow fever vaccine. The specimen comprised PBMCs, either bulk or a sorted T-cell subset (CD4+, CD8+, memory, or dextramer-sorted; not recorded which), sampled on the day of the first yellow fever vaccination. V usage is TRBV24-1 and J usage is TRBJ1-2, with no clear D. The CDR3 is CATSDLPEDHGYTF. DNA of the CDR3: TGTGCCACCAGTGACCTCCCGGAGGATCATGGCTACACCTTC.